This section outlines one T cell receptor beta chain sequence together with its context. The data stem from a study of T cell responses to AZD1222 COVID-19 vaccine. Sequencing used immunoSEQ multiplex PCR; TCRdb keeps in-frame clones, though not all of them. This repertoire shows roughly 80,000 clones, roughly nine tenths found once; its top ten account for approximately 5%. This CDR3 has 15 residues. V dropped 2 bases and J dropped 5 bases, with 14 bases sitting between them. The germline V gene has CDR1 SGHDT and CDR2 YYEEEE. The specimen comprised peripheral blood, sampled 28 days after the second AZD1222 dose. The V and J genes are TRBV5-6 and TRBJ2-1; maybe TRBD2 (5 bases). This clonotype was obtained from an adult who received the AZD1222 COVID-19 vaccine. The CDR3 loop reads CASSFEGQANNEQFF. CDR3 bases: TGTGCCAGCAGCTTCGAGGGCCAGGCGAACAATGAGCAGTTCTTC. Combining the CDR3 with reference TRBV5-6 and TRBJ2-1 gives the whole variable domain DAGVTQSPTHLIKTRGQQVTLRCSPKSGHDTVSWYQQALGQGPQFIFQYYEEEERQRGNFPDRFSGHQFPNYSSELNVNALLLGDSALYLCASSFEGQANNEQFFGPGTRLTVL.